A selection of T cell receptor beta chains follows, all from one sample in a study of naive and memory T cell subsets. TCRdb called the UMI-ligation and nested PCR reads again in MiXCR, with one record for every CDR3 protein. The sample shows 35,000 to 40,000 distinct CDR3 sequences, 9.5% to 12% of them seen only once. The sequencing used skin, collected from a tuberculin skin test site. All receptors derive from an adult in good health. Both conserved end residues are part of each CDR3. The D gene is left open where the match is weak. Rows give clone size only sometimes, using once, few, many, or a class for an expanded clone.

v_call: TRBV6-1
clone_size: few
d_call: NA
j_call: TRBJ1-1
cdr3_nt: TGTGCCACCCCCCCTAGACTGAACACTGAAGCTTTCTTT
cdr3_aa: CATPPRLNTEAFF

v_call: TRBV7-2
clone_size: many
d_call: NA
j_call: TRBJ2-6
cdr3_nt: TGTGCCAGCAGCTTAGATCTCTCTGGGGCCAACGTCCTGACTTTC
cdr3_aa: CASSLDLSGANVLTF

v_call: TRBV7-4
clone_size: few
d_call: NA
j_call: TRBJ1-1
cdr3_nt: TGTGCCAGCAGCTTCGCTAACAGGGAGTTATCTGAAGCTTTCTTT
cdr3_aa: CASSFANRELSEAFF

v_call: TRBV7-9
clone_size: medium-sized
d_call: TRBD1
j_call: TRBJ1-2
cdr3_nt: TGTGCCAGCAGCTTTTCCGGGACAGGGATCGATGGCTACACCTTC
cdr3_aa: CASSFSGTGIDGYTF

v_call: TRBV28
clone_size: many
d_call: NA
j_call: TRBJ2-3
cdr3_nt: TGTGCCAGCAGTTTTGAGTTGACAGATACGCAGTATTTT
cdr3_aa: CASSFELTDTQYF

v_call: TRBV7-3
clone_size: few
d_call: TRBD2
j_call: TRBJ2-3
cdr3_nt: TGTGCCAGCTCCCCGGCCAGTCAAGCGGGGGGGGGAACAGATACGCAGTATTTT
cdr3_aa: CASSPASQAGGGTDTQYF

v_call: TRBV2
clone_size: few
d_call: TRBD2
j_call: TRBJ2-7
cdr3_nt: TGTGCCAGCAGTATCGGGCAGGCCCTAGCGGGAAAGATCTACGAGCAGTACTTC
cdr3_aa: CASSIGQALAGKIYEQYF

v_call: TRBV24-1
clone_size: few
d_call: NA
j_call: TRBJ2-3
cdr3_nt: TGTGCCACCAGTGATTTTTCCACAAACCCAGATACGCAGTATTTT
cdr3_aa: CATSDFSTNPDTQYF

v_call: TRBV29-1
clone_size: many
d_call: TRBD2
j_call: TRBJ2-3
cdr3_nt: TGCAGTTATTGGGGACGGGGGGTGGGCACAGATACGCAGTATTTT
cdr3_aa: CSYWGRGVGTDTQYF

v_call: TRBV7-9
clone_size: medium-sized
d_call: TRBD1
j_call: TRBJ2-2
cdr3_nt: TGTGCCAGCAGCTTACCGGGACAGGGAGACACCGGGGAGCTGTTTTTT
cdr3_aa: CASSLPGQGDTGELFF

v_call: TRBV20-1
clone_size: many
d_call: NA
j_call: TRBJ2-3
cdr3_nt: TGCAGTGCCCCACCCACGCTTGGGGCAGATACGCAGTATTTT
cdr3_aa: CSAPPTLGADTQYF

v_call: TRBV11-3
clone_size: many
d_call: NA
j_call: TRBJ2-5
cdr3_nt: TGTGCCAGCAGCTTGCAGGCAGGGGTGGAGACCCAGTACTTC
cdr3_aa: CASSLQAGVETQYF

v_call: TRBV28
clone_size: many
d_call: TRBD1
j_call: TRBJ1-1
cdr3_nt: TGTGCCAGCAGTGAACGGACAGGGCGCATGAACACTGAAGCTTTCTTT
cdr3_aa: CASSERTGRMNTEAFF

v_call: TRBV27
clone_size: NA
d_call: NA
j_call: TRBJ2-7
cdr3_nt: TGTGCCAGCAGTTTATCGTGGACAGCTTACGAGCAGTACTTC
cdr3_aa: CASSLSWTAYEQYF

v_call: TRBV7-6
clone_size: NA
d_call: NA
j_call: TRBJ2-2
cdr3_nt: TGTGCCAGCAGGGCAGGCCAAACCGGGGAGCTGTTTTTT
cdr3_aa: CASRAGQTGELFF

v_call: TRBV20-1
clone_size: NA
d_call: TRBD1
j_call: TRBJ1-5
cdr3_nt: TGCAGTGTACAGGGGGCCAGCAATCAGCCCCAGCATTTT
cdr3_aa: CSVQGASNQPQHF

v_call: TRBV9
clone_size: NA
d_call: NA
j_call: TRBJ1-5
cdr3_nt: TGTGCCAGCAGCCCAGGTCCGGGCCGCGGGGCTCAGCCCCAGCATTTT
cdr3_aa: CASSPGPGRGAQPQHF

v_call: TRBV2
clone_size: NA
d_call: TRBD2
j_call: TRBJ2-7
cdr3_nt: TGTGCCAGCAGACCGCGGACTAGCGGGAGATCCCCTCGCTCCTACGAGCAGTACTTC
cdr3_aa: CASRPRTSGRSPRSYEQYF

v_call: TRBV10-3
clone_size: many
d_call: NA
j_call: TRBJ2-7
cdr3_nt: TGTGCCATCAGTGAGGGCCGCGATTCCTACGAGCAGTACTTC
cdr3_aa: CAISEGRDSYEQYF

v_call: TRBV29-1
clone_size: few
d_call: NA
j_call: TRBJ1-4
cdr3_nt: TGCAGCGGTAAACCGGGGGACGAAAAACTGTTTTTT
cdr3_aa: CSGKPGDEKLFF

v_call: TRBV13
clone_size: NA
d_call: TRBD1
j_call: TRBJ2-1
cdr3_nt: TGTGCCAGCAGTTCAGGAGACAGGGTAGGGGTTGAGCAGTTCTTC
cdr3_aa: CASSSGDRVGVEQFF

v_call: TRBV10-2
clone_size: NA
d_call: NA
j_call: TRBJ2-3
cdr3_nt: TGCGCCAGCAGTACCGAGACAGGTTATACGCAGTATTTT
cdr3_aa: CASSTETGYTQYF

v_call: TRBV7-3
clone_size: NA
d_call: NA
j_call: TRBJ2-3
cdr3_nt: TGTGCCAGCAGCCATCCGGGGGATACGCAGTATTTT
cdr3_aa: CASSHPGDTQYF

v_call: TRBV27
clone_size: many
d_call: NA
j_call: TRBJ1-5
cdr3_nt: TGTGCCAGCAGGAGCCAGGGGTACAATCAGCCCCAGCATTTT
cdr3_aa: CASRSQGYNQPQHF

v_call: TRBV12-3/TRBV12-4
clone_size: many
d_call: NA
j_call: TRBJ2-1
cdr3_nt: TGTGCCAGCAGTTTTTCGACAGGCTCCTACAATGAGCAGTTCTTC
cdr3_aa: CASSFSTGSYNEQFF

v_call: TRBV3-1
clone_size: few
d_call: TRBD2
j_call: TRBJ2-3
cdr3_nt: TGTGCCAGCAGCCGCGTTCTAAGGACTAGCGAGACAGATACGCAGTATTTT
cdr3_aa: CASSRVLRTSETDTQYF

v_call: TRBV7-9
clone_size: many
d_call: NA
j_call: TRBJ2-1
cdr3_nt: TGTGCCAGCAGGTCGAGTGGGACATCTGCCTACAATGAGCAGTTCTTC
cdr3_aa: CASRSSGTSAYNEQFF

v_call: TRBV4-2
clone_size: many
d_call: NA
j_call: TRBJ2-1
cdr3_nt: TGTGCCAGCAGCCCTGGAGGAACTAGAGGGAATGAGCAGTTCTTC
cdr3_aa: CASSPGGTRGNEQFF

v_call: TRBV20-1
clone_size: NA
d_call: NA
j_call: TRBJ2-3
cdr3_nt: TGCAGTGCCCCACCCACTGCGGGGATGGATACGCAGTATTTT
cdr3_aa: CSAPPTAGMDTQYF

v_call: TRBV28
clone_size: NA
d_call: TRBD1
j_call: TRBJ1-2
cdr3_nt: TGTGCCAGCAGTTCAGGGGGCGCGAAGACTGGCTACACCTTC
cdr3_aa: CASSSGGAKTGYTF

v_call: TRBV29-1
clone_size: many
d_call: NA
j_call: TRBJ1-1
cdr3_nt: TGCAGCGTTGTCTCTCCTGAAGCTTTCTTT
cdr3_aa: CSVVSPEAFF

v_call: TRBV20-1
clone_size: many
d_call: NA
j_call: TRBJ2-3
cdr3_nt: TGCAGTGCTAGAAAGCGGGGGAAGGGGGCCACAGATACGCAGTATTTT
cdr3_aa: CSARKRGKGATDTQYF

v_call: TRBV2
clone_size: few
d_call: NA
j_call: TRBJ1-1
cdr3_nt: TGTGCCAGCAGTGGCAGGGAATCGGGCACTGAAGCTTTCTTT
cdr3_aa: CASSGRESGTEAFF

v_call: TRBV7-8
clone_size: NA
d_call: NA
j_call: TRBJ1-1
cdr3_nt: TGTGCCAGCAGCTTAGCCCGGGGGGGCCAGAAGGGCACTGAAGCTTTCTTT
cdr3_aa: CASSLARGGQKGTEAFF

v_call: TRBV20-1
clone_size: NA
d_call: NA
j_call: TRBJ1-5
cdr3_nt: TGCAGTGCTAGAGCTAAACAGGGATATAGCAATCAGCCCCAGCATTTT
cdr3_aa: CSARAKQGYSNQPQHF

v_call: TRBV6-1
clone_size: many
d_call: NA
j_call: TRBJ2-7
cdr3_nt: TGTGCCAGCAGTGAGTTCGCGGTAACCTACGAGCAGTACTTC
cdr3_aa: CASSEFAVTYEQYF

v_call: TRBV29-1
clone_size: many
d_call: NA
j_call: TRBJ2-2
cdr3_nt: TGCAGCGTGCGGCGAACGAACACCGGGGAGCTGTTTTTT
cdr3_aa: CSVRRTNTGELFF

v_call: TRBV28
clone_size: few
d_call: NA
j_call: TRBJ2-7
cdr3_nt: TGTGCCAGCGGGGACACACGCTACGAGCAGTACTTC
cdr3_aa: CASGDTRYEQYF

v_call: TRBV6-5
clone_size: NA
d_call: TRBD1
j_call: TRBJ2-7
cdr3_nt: TGTGCCAGCAGTCCCGGGACAGCCATCTACCTCGAGCAGTACTTC
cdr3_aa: CASSPGTAIYLEQYF

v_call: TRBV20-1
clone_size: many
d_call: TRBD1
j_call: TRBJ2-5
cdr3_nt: TGCAGTGCTCCATACCCAGGGGGGACCCAGTACTTC
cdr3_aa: CSAPYPGGTQYF

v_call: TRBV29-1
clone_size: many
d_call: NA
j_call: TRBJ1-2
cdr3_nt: TGCAGCGTTGAATCAACAGGGAGGCGCAACTATGGCTACACCTTC
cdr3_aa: CSVESTGRRNYGYTF

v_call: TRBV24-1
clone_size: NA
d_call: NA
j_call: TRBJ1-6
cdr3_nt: TGTGCCACCATAGAAGCGTACCGGGGGGAAAATTCACCCCTCCACTTT
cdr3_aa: CATIEAYRGENSPLHF

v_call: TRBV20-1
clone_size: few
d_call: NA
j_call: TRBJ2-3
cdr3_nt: TGCAGTGCTCTCGGGGCCAGGGCTAGCACAGATACGCAGTATTTT
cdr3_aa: CSALGARASTDTQYF